This is a list of T cell receptor beta chains from one sample in a study of OX40 agonist ivuxolimab in advanced cancers. Libraries were prepared by immunoSEQ multiplex PCR; TCRdb keeps only in-frame clonotypes and omits some of them. The data show fewer than 200,000 clones, approximately 94% seen once. The material was CD4+ or CD8+ T cells sorted from blood, obtained in a trial of the OX40 agonist ivuxolimab. Source of these receptors: an adult with an advanced solid tumor such as melanoma, head and neck, liver or kidney cancer. Each CDR3 is given with its conserved first and last residue. A D gene is named only where the DNA matches it firmly. Where a row states a size, it is once, few, many or the class of an expanded clone; other rows omit it.

j_call v_call d_call clone_size cdr3_nt cdr3_aa
TRBJ2-3 TRBV5-1 TRBD2 NA TGCGCCAGCAGCACCACCGGGACTAGCGGAGATACGCAGTATTTT CASSTTGTSGDTQYF
TRBJ1-2 TRBV11-2 NA NA TGTGCCAGCAGCCTGGGACGCCTAACAGACTATGGCTACACCTTC CASSLGRLTDYGYTF
TRBJ2-3 TRBV5-1 NA NA TGCGCCAGCAGCTCCACAGATACGCAGTATTTT CASSSTDTQYF
TRBJ1-3 TRBV14 NA NA TGTGCCAGCGCGACGGTCTCTGGAAACACCATATATTTT CASATVSGNTIYF
TRBJ2-6 TRBV5-1 TRBD2 NA TGCGCCAGCAGCTTCGCTGGGACTAGCGCCTCTGGGGCCAACGTCCTGACTTTC CASSFAGTSASGANVLTF
TRBJ2-1 TRBV15 TRBD2 NA TGTGCCACCAGCAGAGGGGTCGCGGAGCGGGGCAAAGGGAATGAGCAGTTCTTC CATSRGVAERGKGNEQFF
TRBJ1-2 TRBV28 NA once TGTGCCAGCAGTTTAGGGCAGAACTATGGCTACACCTTC CASSLGQNYGYTF
TRBJ1-1 TRBV5-6 NA NA TGTGCCAGCAGCCGTCGCCCCGGGGGCCAAGCTTTCTTT CASSRRPGGQAFF
TRBJ1-3 TRBV28 NA NA TGTGCCAGCAGCGTTAGCGGTTCTGGAAACACCATATATTTT CASSVSGSGNTIYF
TRBJ1-3 TRBV6-5 NA NA TGTGCCAGCAGGGAGGAAGGAAACACCATATATTTT CASREEGNTIYF
TRBJ2-3 TRBV4-1 TRBD1 NA TGCGCCAGCAGCCCCAAGGGGGCCTCGCCAGATACGCAGTATTTT CASSPKGASPDTQYF
TRBJ2-7 TRBV18 NA NA TGTGCCAGCTCACCCACTGACAGGCTAATCGGGGGGCCCTCCTACGAGCAGTACTTC CASSPTDRLIGGPSYEQYF
TRBJ1-4 TRBV7-2 NA NA TGTGCCAGCAGCTTAAATGGGCTGGGGGAAAAACTGTTTTTT CASSLNGLGEKLFF
TRBJ1-5 TRBV2 NA once TGTGCCATTGGGCCAGGTCCGTCGGATCAGCCCCAGCATTTT CAIGPGPSDQPQHF
TRBJ2-7 TRBV5-5 NA NA TGTGCCAGCAGCCCGAGTTACGAGCAGTACTTC CASSPSYEQYF
TRBJ2-7 TRBV7-2 TRBD1 NA TGTGCCAGCAGCTTCTTAGCGACAGGGAGCTCCTACGAGCAGTACTTC CASSFLATGSSYEQYF
TRBJ2-1 TRBV7-3 NA NA TGTGCCAGCAGCTTACAGCAGTCCGATGAGCAGTTCTTC CASSLQQSDEQFF